A single sample is the source of the 6 T cell receptor beta chains below, sequenced in a study of CD8 T cells in ankylosing spondylitis. TCRdb ran MiXCR on the 5' RACE reads and lists one entry per CDR3 protein. The sample shows 150,000 to 200,000 distinct CDR3 sequences, 9.5% to 15% of them seen only once. Sample: blood, either unsorted or a sorted T cell fraction (not recorded which). The receptor set was obtained from a male donor with ankylosing spondylitis or in good health (not recorded which).

The CDR3, as DNA: TGTGCCAGTAGTCCTAGCGGGGGTGAGCAGTTCTTC. It codes for CASSPSGGEQFF. The J gene is TRBJ2-1, the V gene TRBV19; 10 nucleotides line up with TRBD2. The junction had 1 base not matched to a gene; V was cut back by 5 bases and J by 9 bases. In germline, CDR1 is LNHDA, CDR2 SQIVND (reference sequence). This CDR3 spans 12 amino acids.

The chain links TRBV29-1 to TRBJ2-3; TRBD2 aligns across 12 bases. This CDR3 is 15 amino acids long. With V trimmed by 7 bases and J by 2 bases, 7 bases remained unmatched. Germline V gives CDR1 SQVTM, CDR2 ANQGSEA. The DNA for the CDR3 is TGCAGCGGCCTACTAGCGGGAGGAGACACAGATACGCAGTATTTT. Translating it yields CSGLLAGGDTDTQYF.

This clonotype was seen more than once but under ten times. At one boundary the junction diverges from the germline segment, which might be a read error. This chain connects TRBV12-3 or TRBV12-4 to TRBJ2-1; D is unclear. The CDR3 covers 15 residues. CDR3 region: CASSDQVGVTGEQFF. The DNA of the CDR3 is TGCGCCAGCAGCGACCAGGTCGGAGTAACGGGTGAGCAGTTCTTC.

The J gene is TRBJ2-3, the V gene TRBV5-1; 15 positions agree with TRBD2. Germline V gene sequence: CDR1 SGHRS, CDR2 YFSETQ. The ends lost 0 bases at V and 5 bases at J; junction bases unmatched: 10. CDR3 size: 19 residues. CDR3 in DNA: TGCGCCAGCAGCTTGGCCCTACGGACTAGCGGGGGGGCAGGAGATACGCAGTATTTT. Translated: CASSLALRTSGGAGDTQYF.

This clonotype was observed many times. The chain employs TRBV9 and TRBJ2-1, with TRBD2 matching over 8 bases. The length of the CDR3 is 14 residues. Looked up from germline, CDR1 is SGDLS and CDR2 is YYNGEE. V lost 2 bases and J lost 5; bases outside the gene matches: 3. The CDR3 spells CASSVAGGHNEQFF. The DNA for the CDR3 is TGTGCCAGCAGCGTTGCGGGAGGTCACAATGAGCAGTTCTTC.

The chain recombines TRBV2 with TRBJ1-5; the D gene is possibly TRBD1 (6 bases). CDR3 length equals 15 residues. From germline, CDR1 is SNHLY and CDR2 FYNNEI. Trimming pared 7 bases from V and 1 base from J, leaving 14 bases between. CDR3 DNA sequence: TGTGCCAGCACCGACAGGAGGGAGAGCAATCAGCCCCAGCATTTT. This translates into CASTDRRESNQPQHF.